These T cell receptor beta chains were read from a single sample in a study of cytomegalovirus exposure and HLA in healthy donors. Clones were sequenced by immunoSEQ multiplex PCR, and TCRdb holds only the in-frame ones, with some missing. The sample records 150,000 or so clones, approximately 71% being singletons. Sequencing used PBMCs. The receptors were sampled from a man aged 18 to 30 in good health and CMV-seropositive. Each CDR3 is given with its conserved first and last residue. Fields, in order: clone size, D gene, V gene, J gene, CDR3 protein, CDR3 DNA. The D gene is left open where the match is weak. Only part of the rows carry a size: once, few, many, or a class if the clone is expanded.

.	.	TRBV2	TRBJ2-1	CASGRGPSNNEQFF	TGTGCCAGCGGTAGAGGGCCGTCAAACAATGAGCAGTTCTTC
once	TRBD2	TRBV27	TRBJ2-1	CASSKNGLAGLYNEQFF	TGTGCCAGCAGTAAAAATGGACTAGCGGGCCTCTACAATGAGCAGTTCTTC
.	.	TRBV5-4	TRBJ2-2	CASSFVGELFF	TGTGCCAGCAGCTTCGTCGGGGAGCTGTTTTTT
few	.	TRBV19	TRBJ1-1	CASSGRMNTEAFF	TGTGCCAGTAGTGGCAGAATGAACACTGAAGCTTTCTTT
.	.	TRBV7-2	TRBJ2-1	CASSLGLSNNEQFF	TGTGCCAGCAGCTTAGGTCTTAGCAACAATGAGCAGTTCTTC
few	TRBD2	TRBV9	TRBJ2-7	CASSPRTSGSLYVEQYF	TGTGCCAGCAGCCCACGGACTAGCGGGAGCCTCTACGTTGAGCAGTACTTC
few	.	TRBV7-9	TRBJ2-2	CASSPPQGSTGELFF	TGTGCCAGCAGTCCCCCACAGGGAAGCACCGGGGAGCTGTTTTTT
.	TRBD2	TRBV5-1	TRBJ2-3	CASSRVAGGGTDTQYF	TGCGCCAGCAGCCGGGTAGCGGGGGGCGGCACAGATACGCAGTATTTT
.	.	TRBV5-8	TRBJ2-1	CASSLVAAPYNEQFF	TGTGCCAGCAGCTTGGTAGCTGCCCCCTACAATGAGCAGTTCTTC
.	.	TRBV9	TRBJ1-2	CASSYQERGYGYTF	TGTGCCAGCAGCTATCAAGAAAGAGGCTATGGCTACACCTTC
.	TRBD1	TRBV28	TRBJ1-1	CASRPGDRDEAFF	TGTGCCAGCAGACCCGGGGACAGGGATGAAGCTTTCTTT
.	TRBD2	TRBV19	TRBJ2-1	CASGTSGVYNEQFF	TGTGCCAGTGGGACTAGCGGTGTCTACAATGAGCAGTTCTTC
.	TRBD1	TRBV27	TRBJ2-7	CASSLSGQGGYEQYF	TGTGCCAGCAGTTTATCGGGACAGGGAGGCTACGAGCAGTACTTC
few	TRBD1	TRBV10-3	TRBJ2-7	CAISAEQGAYEQYF	TGTGCCATCAGTGCCGAACAGGGGGCCTACGAGCAGTACTTC
.	.	TRBV15	TRBJ2-7	CATSRETGRYEQYF	TGTGCCACCAGCAGAGAAACAGGGCGGTACGAGCAGTACTTC
few	TRBD2	TRBV7-9	TRBJ2-3	CASSEGLAGTDTQYF	TGTGCCAGCAGCGAGGGACTAGCGGGCACAGATACGCAGTATTTT
.	TRBD1	TRBV30	TRBJ1-4	CAWSRGTGRRTNEKLFF	TGTGCCTGGAGTCGGGGGACAGGTCGGCGAACTAATGAAAAACTGTTTTTT
.	.	TRBV5-1	TRBJ1-1	CASSLGLPNTEAFF	TGCGCCAGCAGCCTGGGACTCCCGAACACTGAAGCTTTCTTT
.	TRBD2	TRBV7-3	TRBJ2-1	CASSFGLAGHNEQFF	TGTGCCAGCAGCTTCGGCCTAGCGGGTCACAATGAGCAGTTCTTC
.	TRBD1	TRBV28	TRBJ1-6	CASSFGDRGASPLHF	TGTGCCAGCAGTTTTGGGGACAGAGGAGCCTCACCCCTCCACTTT
.	.	TRBV7-9	TRBJ2-7	CASSPPGVGYHEQYF	TGTGCCAGCAGCCCTCCCGGGGTAGGATATCACGAGCAGTACTTC
many	.	TRBV5-6	TRBJ1-1	CASGRGLKGEAFF	TGTGCCAGCGGTCGGGGATTGAAGGGTGAAGCTTTCTTT
few	TRBD1	TRBV29-1	TRBJ2-7	CSVERTGDYEQYF	TGCAGCGTAGAGAGGACAGGGGACTACGAGCAGTACTTC
.	.	TRBV18	TRBJ2-2	CASSPAKTWANTGELFF	TGTGCCAGCTCACCCGCCAAAACATGGGCAAACACCGGGGAGCTGTTTTTT
.	.	TRBV11-1	TRBJ2-1	CASSLQGIQFF	TGTGCCAGCAGCCTACAGGGAATTCAGTTCTTC
.	TRBD1	TRBV10-3	TRBJ2-1	CAIRGTGGDEQFF	TGTGCCATCAGGGGGACAGGGGGCGATGAGCAGTTCTTC
once	TRBD2	TRBV7-2	TRBJ2-2	CASTLGGANTGELFF	TGTGCCAGCACCCTGGGGGGGGCGAACACCGGGGAGCTGTTTTTT
.	TRBD1	TRBV18	TRBJ1-4	CASSPRRTGLEKLFF	TGTGCCAGCTCACCACGTCGGACAGGGCTCGAAAAACTGTTTTTT
.	.	TRBV18	TRBJ2-1	CASSPSSGAYNEQFF	TGTGCCAGCTCACCAAGTAGCGGAGCCTACAATGAGCAGTTCTTC
.	TRBD1	TRBV6-6	TRBJ2-7	CASSRQGSYEQYF	TGTGCCAGCAGTCGACAGGGCTCCTACGAGCAGTACTTC
.	TRBD1	TRBV28	TRBJ1-1	CASSEQGPSSVNTEAFF	TGTGCCAGCAGTGAACAGGGGCCAAGCAGTGTGAACACTGAAGCTTTCTTT
.	.	TRBV7-3	TRBJ1-1	CASSLRGPGTEAFF	TGTGCCAGCAGTCTGCGGGGGCCGGGCACTGAAGCTTTCTTT
.	.	TRBV27	TRBJ2-7	CASSSYSYEQYF	TGTGCCAGCAGTTCGTACTCCTACGAGCAGTACTTC
.	.	TRBV5-1	TRBJ2-6	CASSLTPGRRGDNVLPF	TGCGCCAGCAGCCTAACGCCGGGCCGACGAGGGGACAACGTCCTGCCTTTC
.	TRBD1	TRBV10-3	TRBJ1-5	CAISEGTGRNQPQHF	TGTGCCATCAGTGAGGGGACAGGGCGGAATCAGCCCCAGCATTTT
.	.	TRBV28	TRBJ2-3	CASSLPSRGGTDTQYF	TGTGCCAGCAGTCTACCTAGCAGGGGTGGCACAGATACGCAGTATTTT
.	.	TRBV7-8	TRBJ1-2	CASSLVLGRDGYTF	TGTGCCAGCAGCTTAGTGCTAGGGCGGGATGGCTACACCTTC
.	.	TRBV5-1	TRBJ1-1	CASSYGGETEAFF	TGCGCCAGCAGCTACGGGGGGGAGACTGAAGCTTTCTTT
once	TRBD1	TRBV5-5	TRBJ2-2	CASSYRGRTGELFF	TGTGCCAGCAGCTACAGGGGAAGAACCGGGGAGCTGTTTTTT
.	TRBD1	TRBV27	TRBJ2-7	CASSSANRDRPYEQYF	TGTGCCAGCAGTTCCGCGAACCGGGACAGACCTTACGAGCAGTACTTC
.	TRBD1	TRBV30	TRBJ1-1	CASTGGVNTEAFF	TGTGCCTCAACAGGGGGGGTGAACACTGAAGCTTTCTTT
few	.	TRBV9	TRBJ2-5	CASSVAVSRGETQYF	TGTGCCAGCAGCGTAGCGGTTAGTCGGGGAGAGACCCAGTACTTC
.	TRBD1	TRBV7-2	TRBJ1-5	CASSYGQGFQPQHF	TGTGCCAGCAGCTACGGACAGGGTTTTCAGCCCCAGCATTTT
.	.	TRBV20-1	TRBJ2-5	CSARDRRAQYF	TGCAGTGCTAGAGATCGGAGGGCCCAGTACTTC
.	.	TRBV27	TRBJ1-5	CASSPYGGGTQPQHF	TGTGCCAGCAGTCCCTACGGGGGGGGGACTCAGCCCCAGCATTTT
.	TRBD2	TRBV5-5	TRBJ2-1	CASSLPLAGAYNEQFF	TGTGCCAGCAGCTTGCCACTAGCGGGAGCCTACAATGAGCAGTTCTTC
.	TRBD1	TRBV7-2	TRBJ1-2	CASSFTGQGKGYTF	TGTGCCAGCAGCTTCACCGGACAGGGCAAGGGCTACACCTTC
few	.	TRBV4-1	TRBJ2-1	CASSQPQGWNEQFF	TGCGCCAGCAGCCAACCACAGGGCTGGAATGAGCAGTTCTTC
few	.	TRBV4-3	TRBJ2-2	CASSQGIRGTGELFF	TGCGCCAGCAGCCAAGGGATTAGGGGCACCGGGGAGCTGTTTTTT